Each of the 32 T cell receptor beta chains below was sequenced from the same sample in a study of cytomegalovirus exposure and HLA in healthy donors. The PCR used 60 Vbeta and 13 Jbeta primers. Sequencing used immunoSEQ multiplex PCR; TCRdb keeps in-frame clones, though not all of them. Of over 150,000 clones detected, 82% appear once; the ten largest clones hold more than 0.9%. Sequencing input: PBMCs. The origin of the receptors is a girl aged 2-10 years in good health and CMV-seropositive.

The chain combines TRBV7-9 with TRBJ2-2; 7 bases fit TRBD1. V lost 1 base, J lost 0 bases, and 5 bases stayed unmatched. CDR3 length: 17 amino acids. Germline-derived CDR1 and CDR2 are SEHNR and FQNEAQ (reference sequence). The CDR3: CASSLVAGTANTGELFF. Here the CDR3 DNA reads TGTGCCAGCAGCTTAGTAGCCGGGACAGCGAACACCGGGGAGCTGTTTTTT.

V usage is TRBV6-4 and J usage is TRBJ1-1, with TRBD1 matching 7 bases. Germline loops: CDR1 MRHNA, CDR2 SNTAGT. With V trimmed by 11 bases and J by 4 bases, 7 bases remained unmatched. The CDR3 is 12 amino acids. DNA for the CDR3: TGTGCCGCGCCCAGGGGGGCCACTGAAGCTTTCTTT. It specifies CAAPRGATEAFF.

V and J are TRBV15 and TRBJ2-2; D is perhaps TRBD2 (5 bases). Germline CDR1 reads LNHNV; CDR2 reads YYDKDF (reference sequence). This CDR3 contains 19 residues. Trimming cost V 1 base and J 4 bases, with 22 bases left between them. The CDR3 region is CATSRGVARDISGTGELFF. In DNA form, the CDR3 reads TGTGCCACCAGCAGAGGAGTAGCGCGCGACATCTCCGGCACCGGGGAGCTGTTTTTT.

The V and J genes are TRBV11-2 and TRBJ2-5, with 9 bases identical to TRBD2. Germline trimming cut 5 bases from V and 4 bases from J; bases unmatched to any gene: 11. There are 16 residues in the CDR3. CDR1 is SGHAT, CDR2 FQNNGV, per germline. CDR3: CASSPGTGAGGETQYF. DNA of the CDR3: TGTGCCAGCAGCCCGGGGACGGGAGCGGGGGGAGAGACCCAGTACTTC.

The chain is built from TRBV2 and TRBJ2-5; no firm D call. Germline lookup yields CDR1 SNHLY and CDR2 FYNNEI. V was clipped by 5 bases and J by 5 bases, with 9 bases between them. The CDR3 runs 12 residues. The CDR3 sequence is CASSIPRETQYF. The CDR3 bases are TGTGCCAGCAGTATCCCGAGGGAGACCCAGTACTTC.

This clone was seen more than once but under ten times. Different DNA sequences within this sample yield the same CDR3. V usage is TRBV7-6 and J usage is TRBJ2-5, with no clear D. CDR3 length: 11 amino acids. Germline loops: CDR1 SGHVS, CDR2 FNYEAQ. V shed 3 bases and J shed 4 bases, with 3 bases lying between them. DNA for the CDR3: TGTGCCAGCAGCTTCGGAGAGACCCAGTACTTC. Translating gives CASSFGETQYF.

This rearrangement joins TRBV2 to TRBJ1-5; 7 nucleotides match TRBD1. Germline CDR1 reads SNHLY; CDR2 reads FYNNEI. The V gene end was trimmed by 5 bases and the J gene end by 2 bases; junction bases not matched to a gene: 3. The CDR3 contains 14 residues. This CDR3 is CASSSTGGNQPQHF. Here the CDR3 DNA reads TGTGCCAGCAGTTCAACAGGGGGCAATCAGCCCCAGCATTTT.

The chain recombines TRBV29-1 with TRBJ1-2; 7 bases are shared with TRBD1. The trim removed 2 bases at V and 2 bases at J, leaving 2 bases unmatched. The CDR3 length is 13 residues. Germline V lookup: CDR1 SQVTM, CDR2 ANQGSEA. CDR3 DNA: TGCAGCGTTGAAACAGGGGAGAACTATGGCTACACCTTC. It is translated as CSVETGENYGYTF.

This clone was recorded a few times. The V gene is TRBV4-1, the J gene TRBJ1-1; the D gene is possibly TRBD1 (5 bases). Trimming shortened V by 0 bases and J by 4 bases, and 12 bases separated the two germline ends. CDR3 length: 15 residues. Germline CDR1 is MGHRA and CDR2 is YSYEKL. The CDR3 coding sequence is TGCGCCAGCAGCCAAGATAGATTCGGGGGCACTGAAGCTTTCTTT. Its protein product is CASSQDRFGGTEAFF.

This sequence joins TRBV6-5 and TRBJ2-1, with D possibly being TRBD2 (6 bases). With 8 bases removed from V and 9 bases from J, the gap between germline ends came to 17 bases. The CDR3 sequence is 13 residues long. Germline assignment: CDR1 MNHEY and CDR2 SVGAGI. CDR3 coding DNA: TGTGCCAGCTCCAGGTCGATCGGGGGTGAGCAGTTCTTC. This translates into CASSRSIGGEQFF.

This chain links TRBV30 with TRBJ2-2; no clear D. The CDR3 consists of 13 residues. V dropped 2 bases and J dropped 7 bases, with 11 bases sitting between them. Germline V lookup: CDR1 GTSNPN, CDR2 SVGIG (reference sequence). CDR3 in amino acids: CAWSPSLGGELFF. CDR3 DNA sequence: TGTGCCTGGAGTCCCTCACTTGGCGGGGAGCTGTTTTTT.

CDR3 DNA: TGTGCCAGCAGCTTAGAAGGGGACATGCTCGAGCAGTACTTC. This translates into CASSLEGDMLEQYF. The V gene is TRBV7-9, the J gene TRBJ2-7; tentatively, D is TRBD1 (6 bases). There are 14 residues in the CDR3. Germline CDR1 reads SEHNR; CDR2 reads FQNEAQ (reference sequence). Trimming shortened V by 1 base and J by 6 bases, and 13 bases separated the two germline ends.

The V call is TRBV6-5, the J call TRBJ2-7, with TRBD1 as a possible D gene (5 bases). V was shortened by 6 bases and J by 4 bases, with 13 bases between the two germline ends. The length of the CDR3 is 13 residues. CDR1 and CDR2 from the germline V gene are MNHEY and SVGAGI. CDR3 nucleotides: TGTGCCAGCAGAATTACAGGATCTTACGAGCAGTACTTC. The encoded protein is CASRITGSYEQYF.

This clone was recorded a few times. V usage is TRBV27 and J usage is TRBJ1-1; 11 positions agree with TRBD1. Unmatched junction bases numbered 10, after V lost 7 bases and J lost 0 bases. The length of the CDR3 is 17 residues. Looked up from germline, CDR1 is MNHEY and CDR2 is SMNVEV (reference sequence). CDR3 in amino acids: CASTLTGTGGLNTEAFF. The CDR3 DNA sequence: TGTGCCAGCACCCTAACCGGGACAGGGGGGCTGAACACTGAAGCTTTCTTT.

The genes are TRBV30 and TRBJ1-6, with 8 positions matching TRBD1. Per the germline V gene, CDR1 is GTSNPN and CDR2 is SVGIG (reference sequence). The J segment lost 7 bases and the V segment lost 5 bases, leaving 4 bases of the junction unmatched. CDR3 size: 13 residues. The CDR3 DNA reads as TGTGCCTGGGGGGACAGGTCCAATTCACCCCTCCACTTT. Translated: CAWGDRSNSPLHF.

V gene TRBV10-3 combines with J gene TRBJ1-5; 7 bases match TRBD1. J gave up 3 bases and V 6 bases, and 5 bases lay outside the gene matches. Germline assignment: CDR1 ENHRY and CDR2 SYGVKD. The CDR3 runs 14 residues. This chain's CDR3 is CAIRETGDNQPQHF. For the CDR3, the DNA is TGTGCCATCAGAGAAACAGGGGACAATCAGCCCCAGCATTTT.

The chain joins TRBV6-6 to TRBJ1-3; D is unclear. V gave up 8 bases and J gave up 0 bases, with 5 bases separating them. Germline V CDR1 and CDR2: MNHNY, SVGAGI (reference sequence). There are 12 residues in the CDR3. CDR3 sequence: CASRGSGNTIYF. DNA of the CDR3: TGTGCCAGCCGGGGCTCTGGAAACACCATATATTTT.

The rearrangement links TRBV30 to TRBJ2-5; 15 bases align to TRBD2. CDR1 and CDR2 (germline): GTSNPN, SVGIG (reference sequence). V dropped 2 bases and J dropped 0; count of bases not matched to a gene: 7. The CDR3 runs 18 residues. Here the CDR3 reads CAWSTGLAGGRYQETQYF. The CDR3 DNA reads TGTGCCTGGAGTACGGGACTAGCGGGAGGACGGTACCAAGAGACCCAGTACTTC.

This chain's CDR3 is CASSSGGSTPLDEQFF. The DNA of the CDR3 is TGTGCCAGCAGCTCAGGGGGTTCGACCCCGCTCGATGAGCAGTTCTTC. V and J are TRBV11-2 and TRBJ2-1; TRBD1 matches 7 bases. CDR3 size: 16 residues. The J segment lost 8 bases and the V segment lost 4 bases, leaving 14 bases of the junction unmatched. Germline CDR1 SGHAT, CDR2 FQNNGV.

CDR3 bases: TGCGCCAGCAGCCAGGTACAGGGGTATGAGCAGTTCTTC. Protein sequence: CASSQVQGYEQFF. The rearrangement links TRBV4-1 to TRBJ2-1; TRBD1 agrees at 7 bases. V shed 3 bases, J shed 8 bases, and the junction held 4 bases outside the gene matches. Germline V gene data show CDR1 as MGHRA and CDR2 as YSYEKL. The CDR3 runs 13 residues.

The chain carries TRBV28 and TRBJ2-1; 7 nucleotides line up with TRBD1. Germline values: CDR1 MDHEN, CDR2 SYDVKM. With 5 bases clipped from V and 4 bases from J, the junction kept 11 bases outside the gene matches. The CDR3 is 16 residues long. The chain's CDR3 is CASSPFNDRVYNEQFF. CDR3 coding DNA: TGTGCCAGCAGTCCGTTCAACGACAGGGTTTACAATGAGCAGTTCTTC.

The V and J genes are TRBV4-2 and TRBJ2-1; D is possibly TRBD2 (6 bases). The CDR3 loop spans 15 amino acids. V lost 6 bases and J 2 bases, leaving 14 bases between the germline ends. CDR1 and CDR2 (germline): LGHNA, YNFKEQ. CDR3 DNA: TGTGCCAGCAGTTCTCGGCGGGATACCTACAATGAGCAGTTCTTC. Translated: CASSSRRDTYNEQFF.

V gene TRBV30 combines with J gene TRBJ1-1; 7 nucleotides match TRBD1. There are 13 residues in the CDR3. The germline CDR1 and CDR2 sequences are GTSNPN and SVGIG (reference sequence). Unmatched junction bases numbered 3, after V lost 4 bases and J lost 1 base. The DNA for the CDR3 is TGTGCCTGGAAAGGACAGGCGAACACTGAAGCTTTCTTT. Translating gives CAWKGQANTEAFF.

In its sample, this clone was seen a few times. The rearrangement uses TRBV27 and TRBJ2-5; 9 nucleotides match TRBD2. V lost 4 bases to trimming and J lost 5 bases; unmatched junction nucleotides: 14. Germline CDR1 and CDR2: MNHEY and SMNVEV (reference sequence). The CDR3 is made up of 17 amino acids. Here the CDR3 DNA reads TGTGCCAGCAGTTCCAACCGAAAAGGGACTAGCCTGGAGACCCAGTACTTC. It encodes CASSSNRKGTSLETQYF.

The chain carries TRBV15 and TRBJ2-7; TRBD2 is a possible D gene (5 bases). Trimming removed 0 bases from V and 3 bases from J, with 9 bases in between. The CDR3 runs 14 residues. The V gene's germline CDR1 is LNHNV and CDR2 YYDKDF (reference sequence). The CDR3 spells CATSRDLASYEQYF. CDR3 sequence (DNA): TGTGCCACCAGCAGAGATCTAGCCAGCTACGAGCAGTACTTC.

The V call is TRBV30, the J call TRBJ2-7, with 10 bases fitting TRBD2. Germline CDR1 is GTSNPN and CDR2 is SVGIG (reference sequence). Trimming removed 0 bases from V and 2 bases from J; junction bases left unmatched: 4. The CDR3 runs to 15 residues. The CDR3 sequence: CAWSVLAGITYEQYF. CDR3 sequence (DNA): TGTGCCTGGAGTGTACTAGCGGGGATAACCTACGAGCAGTACTTC. Supplemented by reference TRBV30 and TRBJ2-7, the full variable domain reads SQTIHQWPATLVQPVGSPLSLECTVEGTSNPNLYWYRQAAGRGLQLLFYSVGIGQISSEVPQNLSASRPQDRQFILSSKKLLLSDSGFYLCAWSVLAGITYEQYFGPGTRLTVT.

The chain couples TRBV5-1 to TRBJ2-2; D is perhaps TRBD1 (5 bases). Germline V CDR1 and CDR2: SGHRS, YFSETQ. Trimming pared 2 bases from V and 1 base from J, leaving 6 bases between. This CDR3 is 14 amino acids long. The CDR3 loop reads CASSFGQNTGELFF. The CDR3, as DNA: TGCGCCAGCAGCTTTGGACAGAACACCGGGGAGCTGTTTTTT.

The rearrangement uses TRBV5-6 and TRBJ2-7; 14 nucleotides line up with TRBD2. V was clipped by 4 bases and J by 12 bases; unmatched bases: 6. Germline V gene lookup returns CDR1 SGHDT and CDR2 YYEEEE. CDR3 size: 13 residues. For the CDR3, the DNA is TGTGCCAGCAGCCCAGGACTAGCGGGAGGCACGTACTTC. This codes for CASSPGLAGGTYF.

V is TRBV19 and J is TRBJ2-1, with TRBD2 identical over 8 bases. Germline V CDR1 and CDR2: LNHDA, SQIVND (reference sequence). This CDR3 has 15 amino acids. The J segment lost 7 bases and the V segment lost 6 bases, leaving 11 bases of the junction unmatched. CDR3 nucleotides: TGTGCCAGTAGGAGGACTAGCTCAGCCATTAATGAGCAGTTCTTC. It is translated as CASRRTSSAINEQFF.

This clone was detected a few times. DNA for the CDR3: TGTGCCAGCAGCTTTGCCGGGACAGGTATCTACGAGCAGTACTTC. Translating it yields CASSFAGTGIYEQYF. The V call is TRBV27, the J call TRBJ2-7; 8 nucleotides line up with TRBD1. Germline-derived CDR1 and CDR2 are MNHEY and SMNVEV (reference sequence). The CDR3 sequence is 15 residues long. After removal of 6 bases from V and 3 bases from J, the junction contained 10 bases not matched to a gene.

This chain links TRBV6-6 with TRBJ1-5, with 9 nucleotides matching TRBD1. CDR3 length: 15 residues. With 4 bases clipped from V and 7 bases from J, the junction kept 8 bases outside the gene matches. The germline CDR1 and CDR2 sequences are MNHNY and SVGAGI (reference sequence). The CDR3 DNA reads TGTGCCAGCAGTTCAGGACAGGGGTTGAGCCAGCCCCAGCATTTT. Protein product: CASSSGQGLSQPQHF.

The chain combines TRBV5-4 with TRBJ1-3; 7 bases line up with TRBD1. The CDR3 has 15 residues. With 0 bases clipped from V and 4 bases from J, the junction kept 4 bases outside the gene matches. Germline CDR1 reads SGHNT; CDR2 reads YYREEE (reference sequence). In DNA form, the CDR3 reads TGTGCCAGCAGCTTGGGACAGGGTCGAGGAAACACCATATATTTT. Protein: CASSLGQGRGNTIYF.